This T cell receptor beta chain emerged from a study of blood T cell repertoires in COVID-19. Looking at the study overall: The United States, Italy and Spain supplied acute and convalescent COVID-19 samples. T cells, B-cell-depleted T cells, or PBMCs provided the cDNA or gDNA that served as material.

Per the study methods: Amplification with reference gene primers provided the estimates of nucleated cell counts. The assay was immunoSEQ multiplex PCR, and TCRdb's table has in-frame clones only and misses some. V and J calls and clone size are those listed in that table; D and trimming were worked out from the DNA. The sample has 10,000 or so clones, over 65% seen once. Germline V gene lookup returns CDR1 SGHNT and CDR2 YYREEE (reference sequence). Trimming left V 2 bases short and J 0 bases short, with 13 bases between. The CDR3 runs 16 residues. The chain uses TRBV5-4 and TRBJ2-3, with a tentative D call TRBD2 (6 bases). The sample taken for sequencing was peripheral blood. The clonotype was recovered from a human donor in a cohort sampled during active COVID-19. CDR3 coding DNA: TGTGCCAGCAGCTTCCGTCGACTAGACAGCACAGATACGCAGTATTTT. The encoded protein is CASSFRRLDSTDTQYF.